These 30 T cell receptor beta chains share one sample of origin, sequenced in a study of control samples from healthy donors and cancer patients. This table comes from immunoSEQ multiplex PCR, and its TCRdb copy is limited to in-frame clones, with some not included. The table includes roughly 150,000 clones, just over 85% detected once. The sequencing input was blood. The receptors stem from a man between 18 and 29 years old in good health.

This sequence joins TRBV4-3 and TRBJ1-2, with D possibly matching TRBD1 (6 bases). V gave up 0 bases and J gave up 2 bases, with 10 bases separating them. Germline lookup yields CDR1 LGHNA and CDR2 YSLEER. The CDR3 runs to 15 residues. The CDR3: CASSQDPGQNYGYTF. DNA for the CDR3: TGCGCCAGCAGCCAAGACCCAGGACAGAACTATGGCTACACCTTC.

This chain links TRBV7-3 with TRBJ2-3; 11 positions match TRBD2. The CDR3 extends over 14 amino acids. The germline V gene encodes CDR1 SGHTA and CDR2 FQGTGA. Trimming at V came to 5 bases and at J to 6 bases, leaving 4 bases not matched to a gene. The CDR3 spells CASSETSGGDTQYF. In DNA form, the CDR3 reads TGTGCCAGCAGCGAAACTAGCGGGGGTGATACGCAGTATTTT.

The rearrangement uses TRBV2 and TRBJ2-5; the match to TRBD2 covers 12 bases. Germline trimming cut 11 bases from V and 8 bases from J; bases unmatched to any gene: 9. Germline CDR1 SNHLY, CDR2 FYNNEI. The CDR3 runs 13 residues. The CDR3 nucleotides are TGTGCCGGGCTAGCGGGGGGGATGGGAACCCAGTACTTC. Protein sequence: CAGLAGGMGTQYF. Based on the CDR3 plus reference TRBV2 and TRBJ2-5, the full variable domain is EPEVTQTPSHQVTQMGQEVILRCVPISNHLYFYWYRQILGQKVEFLVSFYNNEISEKSEIFDDQFSVERPDGSNFTLKIRSTKLEDSAMYFCAGLAGGMGTQYFGPGTRLLVL.

V is TRBV7-2 and J is TRBJ2-7; TRBD2 might be the D (5 bases). Germline values: CDR1 SGHTA, CDR2 FQGNSA. The CDR3 runs 13 residues. The V end lost 0 bases, the J end lost 4 bases, and 7 bases lay between the germline ends. DNA for the CDR3: TGTGCCAGCAGCTTAGCGGGAGCATACGAGCAGTACTTC. Its translation: CASSLAGAYEQYF.

The J gene is TRBJ2-1, the V gene TRBV3-1 (or the pseudogene TRBV3-2); 7 bases are shared with TRBD2. The J segment lost 1 base and the V segment lost 0 bases, leaving 6 bases of the junction unmatched. The CDR3 length is 17 residues. The germline V gene has CDR1 LGHDT and CDR2 YNNKEL (reference sequence). The CDR3 DNA reads TGTGCCAGCAGCCAAGATTTCGTCGGGGGGTCCTACAATGAGCAGTTCTTC. It encodes CASSQDFVGGSYNEQFF.

V usage is TRBV6-5 and J usage is TRBJ1-5, with D perhaps matching TRBD1 (5 bases). Looked up from germline, CDR1 is MNHEY and CDR2 is SVGAGI. The CDR3 is made up of 14 amino acids. The V end was cut by 7 bases, the J end by 0 bases, with 10 bases between. The CDR3 reads CASMYGGSNQPQHF. In nucleotides, the CDR3 is TGTGCCAGCATGTACGGGGGTAGCAATCAGCCCCAGCATTTT.

This chain joins TRBV19 and TRBJ1-5; D ambiguous. CDR3 length: 14 residues. Per the germline V gene, CDR1 is LNHDA and CDR2 is SQIVND (reference sequence). V dropped 6 bases and J dropped 4 bases, with 13 bases sitting between them. The CDR3: CASSEGPNNQPQHF. The CDR3 nucleotides read TGTGCCAGTAGCGAGGGCCCCAATAATCAGCCCCAGCATTTT.

As DNA, the CDR3 is TGTGCCAGCAGTTACTCGGCGGTGCTTGGGACCCAGTACTTC. Translation: CASSYSAVLGTQYF. The chain has TRBV6-6 and TRBJ2-5; D is unresolved. The CDR3 runs to 14 residues. The V end was cut by 0 bases, the J end by 7 bases, with 12 bases between. Germline CDR1 and CDR2: MNHNY and SVGAGI (reference sequence).

The V gene is TRBV2, the J gene TRBJ1-1; TRBD1 is a possible D gene (5 bases). The CDR3 totals 13 residues. The germline CDR1 and CDR2 sequences are SNHLY and FYNNEI. V lost 7 bases and J 6 bases, leaving 15 bases between the germline ends. The DNA of the CDR3 is TGTGCCAGCATCCAGGGATCTAGCCCTGAAGCTTTCTTT. It is translated as CASIQGSSPEAFF.

The chain joins TRBV7-2 to TRBJ2-2; D gene uncertain. CDR1 and CDR2 from the germline V gene are SGHTA and FQGNSA. The ends were cut back, 7 bases at V and 5 bases at J, with 8 bases in the middle. The CDR3 contains 12 residues. The CDR3 DNA reads as TGTGCCAGCACCTCCAGAACCGGGGAGCTGTTTTTT. It translates to CASTSRTGELFF.

This clone has a single count. The chain is built from TRBV12-3 or TRBV12-4 and TRBJ1-5, with 9 bases matching TRBD1. The CDR3 totals 12 residues. V was pared by 8 bases and J by 6 bases, with 2 bases of the junction left unmatched. CDR3 in DNA: TGTGCCAGCCGGGACAGGGCTCAGCCCCAGCATTTT. As protein: CASRDRAQPQHF.

CDR3 protein: CASSVGQGHQETQYF. CDR3 DNA sequence: TGTGCCAGCAGTGTGGGACAGGGACACCAAGAGACCCAGTACTTC. The V and J genes are TRBV25-1 and TRBJ2-5; TRBD1 matches 9 bases. Trimming at V came to 4 bases and at J to 0 bases, leaving 3 bases not matched to a gene. The CDR3 has 15 residues. Germline V gene data show CDR1 as MGHDK and CDR2 as SYGVNS.

The table lists this clone with a count of one. The genes are TRBV6-5 and TRBJ2-1, with TRBD1 as a possible D gene (5 bases). Germline V gene sequence: CDR1 MNHEY, CDR2 SVGAGI. This CDR3 has 15 amino acids. The V end lost 6 bases, the J end lost 0 bases, and 12 bases lay between the germline ends. CDR3 coding DNA: TGTGCCAGCAGGAAAGACAGAGGCTCCTACAATGAGCAGTTCTTC. Its translation is CASRKDRGSYNEQFF.

This sequence joins TRBV7-2 and TRBJ1-1; 8 nucleotides line up with TRBD1. CDR1 SGHTA and CDR2 FQGNSA come from the germline V gene. V lost 5 bases, J lost 7 bases, and 12 bases stayed unmatched. The CDR3 is 15 residues long. CDR3 loop: CASSQGTGPSGEAFF. The CDR3 DNA reads as TGTGCCAGCAGCCAAGGGACAGGACCCTCGGGTGAAGCTTTCTTT.

There are a few counts of this clone. V usage is TRBV7-2 and J usage is TRBJ1-6; unclear D gene. This CDR3 is 16 amino acids long. Germline-derived CDR1 and CDR2 are SGHTA and FQGNSA. The ends were cut back, 5 bases at V and 2 bases at J, with 13 bases in the middle. The CDR3 is CASSPRAATYNSPLHF. The CDR3 nucleotides are TGTGCCAGCAGCCCGAGAGCGGCAACCTATAATTCACCCCTCCACTTT.

This chain uses TRBV27 with TRBJ2-1; possible D gene TRBD2, 5 bases. The CDR3 has 13 residues. Trimming removed 3 bases at V and 5 bases at J, with 8 bases between. The V gene's germline CDR1 is MNHEY and CDR2 SMNVEV (reference sequence). DNA for the CDR3: TGTGCCAGCAGTTTTTCGGGAAACAATGAGCAGTTCTTC. Its protein product is CASSFSGNNEQFF.

Written as DNA, the CDR3 is TGCAGTAGCAGTCCGGAAAACATTCAGTACTTC. This translates into CSSSPENIQYF. J is TRBJ2-4 and V is TRBV20-1; D is ambiguous. The CDR3 contains 11 residues. Trimming removed 8 bases at V and 5 bases at J, with 10 bases between. Germline V gives CDR1 DFQATT, CDR2 SNEGSKA (reference sequence).

The CDR3 nucleotides are TGTGCCAGCAGCCGTGACTTAAACTACGAGCAGTACTTC. Translating gives CASSRDLNYEQYF. The chain is built from TRBV28 and TRBJ2-7; the D is unclear. V shed 6 bases and J shed 3 bases, with 12 bases lying between them. Germline lookup yields CDR1 MDHEN and CDR2 SYDVKM. CDR3 length: 13 amino acids.

This chain links TRBV29-1 with TRBJ2-5, with D perhaps matching TRBD1 (7 bases). This CDR3 spans 15 amino acids. V lost 2 bases and J 4 bases, leaving 17 bases between the germline ends. The germline CDR1 and CDR2 sequences are SQVTM and ANQGSEA. For the CDR3, the DNA is TGCAGCGTTGAATATGCAGGGGGGAATCGAGAGACCCAGTACTTC. This codes for CSVEYAGGNRETQYF.

CDR3 in DNA: TGCAGCGTTGTAGGTACCTATGGCTACACCTTC. Translation: CSVVGTYGYTF. This chain uses TRBV29-1 with TRBJ1-2; D not resolved. CDR3 size: 11 residues. Looked up from germline, CDR1 is SQVTM and CDR2 is ANQGSEA. The ends were cut back, 4 bases at V and 4 bases at J, with 7 bases in the middle.

CDR3 bases: TGTGCCAGCAGCTCAAGGGGTTACTCTGGAAACACCATATATTTT. It specifies CASSSRGYSGNTIYF. This rearrangement joins TRBV5-4 to TRBJ1-3; weak D call: TRBD1 (5 bases). The CDR3 has 15 amino acids. The V end lost 3 bases, the J end lost 0 bases, and 10 bases lay between the germline ends. CDR1 and CDR2 (germline): SGHNT, YYREEE (reference sequence).

The genes are TRBV7-2 and TRBJ2-5, with D perhaps being TRBD1 or TRBD2 (5 bases each). The V gene's germline CDR1 is SGHTA and CDR2 FQGNSA. Trimming stripped 6 bases from V and 5 bases from J, with 19 bases between. This CDR3 spans 15 amino acids. The CDR3 nucleotides read TGTGCCAGCAGGCGCGCCGGGACCTATACTGAGACCCAGTACTTC. Translating it yields CASRRAGTYTETQYF.

This clone was found once. The CDR3 bases are TGTGCCAGCTCACCCCTAGAGGGCGGACGGACTGAAGCTTTCTTT. This codes for CASSPLEGGRTEAFF. The chain joins TRBV18 to TRBJ1-1; D unresolved. Trimming removed 3 bases at V and 5 bases at J, with 16 bases between. Looked up from germline, CDR1 is KGHSH and CDR2 is LQKENI. This CDR3 spans 15 amino acids.

The chain has TRBV6-5 and TRBJ1-6; D ambiguous. V shed 7 bases and J shed 14 bases, with 15 bases lying between them. Germline V gene sequence: CDR1 MNHEY, CDR2 SVGAGI. This CDR3 region has 12 residues. The CDR3 nucleotides read TGTGCCAGCACCATATGGACGCGGGCCCTCCACTTT. Translated: CASTIWTRALHF.

This clone was counted between two and nine times. This chain links TRBV2 with TRBJ1-4; TRBD1 might be the D (5 bases). The germline V gene encodes CDR1 SNHLY and CDR2 FYNNEI. Trimming cost V 5 bases and J 5 bases, with 18 bases left between them. This CDR3 region has 16 residues. CDR3 DNA sequence: TGTGCCAGCAGTCGAAGACAGCTACGGACCAATGAAAAACTGTTTTTT. Translating gives CASSRRQLRTNEKLFF.

V and J are TRBV7-2 and TRBJ2-1; 8 bases fit TRBD1. The V gene end was trimmed by 5 bases and the J gene end by 0 bases; junction bases not matched to a gene: 6. This CDR3 is built from 16 residues. CDR1 is SGHTA, CDR2 FQGNSA, per germline. CDR3 loop: CASSPRTGSSYNEQFF. Here the CDR3 DNA reads TGTGCCAGCAGCCCCAGGACAGGGAGCTCCTACAATGAGCAGTTCTTC.

The rearrangement links TRBV16 to TRBJ1-3; D remains unclear. Germline V gene sequence: CDR1 KGHSY, CDR2 FQNENV. The CDR3 length is 16 residues. Trimming removed 0 bases at V and 0 bases at J, with 9 bases between. The DNA for the CDR3 is TGTGCCAGCAGCCAATCTTTAGTGAGCTCTGGAAACACCATATATTTT. This encodes CASSQSLVSSGNTIYF.

V and J are TRBV11-2 and TRBJ2-3, with a possible D match to TRBD2 (6 bases). The CDR3 consists of 15 residues. Trimming took 1 base from V and 6 from J, leaving 14 bases between them. The V gene's germline CDR1 is SGHAT and CDR2 FQNNGV. CDR3 sequence: CASSLVPSAGDTQYF. For the CDR3, the DNA is TGTGCCAGCAGCTTAGTACCCAGCGCGGGGGATACGCAGTATTTT.

The rearrangement links TRBV15 to TRBJ1-6, with TRBD1 matching 7 bases. This CDR3 spans 15 amino acids. Germline CDR1 and CDR2: LNHNV and YYDKDF (reference sequence). J lost 7 bases, V lost 4 bases, and 7 bases had no gene match. The DNA of the CDR3 is TGTGCCACCAGCAAAAACAGGGGAACGAATTCACCCCTCCACTTT. This codes for CATSKNRGTNSPLHF.

The V and J genes are TRBV4-3 and TRBJ1-2; D might be TRBD1 (6 bases). The CDR3 sequence is 14 residues long. Germline V gene sequence: CDR1 LGHNA, CDR2 YSLEER. Trimming left V 0 bases short and J 3 bases short, with 8 bases between. The CDR3 loop reads CASSQDRGDYGYTF. In DNA form, the CDR3 reads TGCGCCAGCAGCCAAGACAGGGGTGACTATGGCTACACCTTC.